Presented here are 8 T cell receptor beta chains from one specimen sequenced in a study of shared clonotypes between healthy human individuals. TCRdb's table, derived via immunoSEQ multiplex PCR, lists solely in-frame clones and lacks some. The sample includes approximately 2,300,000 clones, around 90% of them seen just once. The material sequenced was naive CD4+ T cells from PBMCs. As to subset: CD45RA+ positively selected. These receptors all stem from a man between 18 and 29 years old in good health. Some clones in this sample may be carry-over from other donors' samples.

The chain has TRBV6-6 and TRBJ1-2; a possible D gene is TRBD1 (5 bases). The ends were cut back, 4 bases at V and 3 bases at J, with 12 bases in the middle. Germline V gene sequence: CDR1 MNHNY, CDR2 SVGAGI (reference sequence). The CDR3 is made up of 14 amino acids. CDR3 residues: CASSWDPTDYGYTF. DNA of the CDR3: TGTGCCAGCAGTTGGGACCCCACCGACTATGGCTACACCTTC.

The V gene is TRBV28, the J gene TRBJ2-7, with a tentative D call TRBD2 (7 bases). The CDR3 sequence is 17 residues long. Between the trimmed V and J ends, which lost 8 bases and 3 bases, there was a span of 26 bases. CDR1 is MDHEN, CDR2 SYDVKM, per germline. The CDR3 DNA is TGTGCCAGCTTCTCGGGGGCGGGAGCCTCGGCAGGCTACGAGCAGTACTTC. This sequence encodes CASFSGAGASAGYEQYF.

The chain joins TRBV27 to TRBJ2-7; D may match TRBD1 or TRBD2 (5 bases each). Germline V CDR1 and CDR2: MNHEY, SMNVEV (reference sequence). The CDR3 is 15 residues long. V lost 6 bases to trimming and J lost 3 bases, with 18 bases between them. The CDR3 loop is CASRKRGTFNYEQYF. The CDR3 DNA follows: TGTGCCAGCAGGAAACGGGGCACATTTAACTACGAGCAGTACTTC.

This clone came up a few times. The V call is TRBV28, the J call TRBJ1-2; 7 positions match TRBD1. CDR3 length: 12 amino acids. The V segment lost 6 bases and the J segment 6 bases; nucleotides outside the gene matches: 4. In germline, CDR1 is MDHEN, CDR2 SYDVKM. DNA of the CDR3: TGTGCCAGCAGACCGACAGGGCATGGCTACACCTTC. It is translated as CASRPTGHGYTF.

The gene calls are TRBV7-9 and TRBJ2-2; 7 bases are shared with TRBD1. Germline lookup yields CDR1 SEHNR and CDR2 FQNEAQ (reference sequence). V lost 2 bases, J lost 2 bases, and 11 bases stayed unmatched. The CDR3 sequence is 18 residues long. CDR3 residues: CASSLSRGQISNTGELFF. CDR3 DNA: TGTGCCAGCAGCTTATCTCGGGGACAGATTAGTAACACCGGGGAGCTGTTTTTT. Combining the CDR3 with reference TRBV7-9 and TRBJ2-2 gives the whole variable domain DTGVSQNPRHKITKRGQNVTFRCDPISEHNRLYWYRQTLGQGPEFLTYFQNEAQLEKSRLLSDRFSAERPKGSFSTLEIQRTEQGDSAMYLCASSLSRGQISNTGELFFGEGSRLTVL.

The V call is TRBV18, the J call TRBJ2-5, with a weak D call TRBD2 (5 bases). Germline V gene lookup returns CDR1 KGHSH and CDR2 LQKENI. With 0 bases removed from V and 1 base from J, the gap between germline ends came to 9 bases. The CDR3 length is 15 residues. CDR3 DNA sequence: TGTGCCAGCTCACCACCCTTCGGGGTCCAAGAGACCCAGTACTTC. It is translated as CASSPPFGVQETQYF.

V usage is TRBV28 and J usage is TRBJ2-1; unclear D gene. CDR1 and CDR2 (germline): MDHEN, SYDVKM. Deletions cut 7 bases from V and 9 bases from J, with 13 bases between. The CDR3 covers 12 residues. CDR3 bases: TGTGCCAGCAAATTAAGGGTTGGTGAGCAGTTCTTC. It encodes CASKLRVGEQFF.

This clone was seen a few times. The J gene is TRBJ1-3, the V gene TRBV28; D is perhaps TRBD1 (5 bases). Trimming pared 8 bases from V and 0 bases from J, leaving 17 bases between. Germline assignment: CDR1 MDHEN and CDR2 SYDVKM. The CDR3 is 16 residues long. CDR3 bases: TGTGCCAGCCGAAGGAGGGACCGCCTCTCTGGAAACACCATATATTTT. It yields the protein CASRRRDRLSGNTIYF.